These T cell receptor beta chains were read from a single sample in a study of control samples from healthy donors and cancer patients. Only in-frame clones appear in the TCRdb table, and some are missing; sequencing was by immunoSEQ multiplex PCR. The table has over 80,000 clones, 79% seen once. The sample consisted of blood. The receptors were gathered from a woman aged 30 to 39 in good health. Each CDR3 is given with its conserved first and last residue. D genes are given only for firm matches. Clone size is shown for a subset of rows, as once, few, many or a class of expanded clone.

j_gene,abundance,d_gene,v_gene,CDR3nt,CDR3aa
TRBJ1-2,-,-,TRBV3-1/TRBV3-2,TGTGCCAGCAGCCAAGACCACAGGGTATCGGTTGGCTACACCTTC,CASSQDHRVSVGYTF
TRBJ1-3,once,-,TRBV29-1,TGCAGCGCAAAAAGCTCTGGAAACACCATATATTTT,CSAKSSGNTIYF
TRBJ1-1,-,TRBD1,TRBV2,TGTGCCGGGGCGGGACAGGGAAACACTGAAGCTTTCTTT,CAGAGQGNTEAFF
TRBJ1-2,-,-,TRBV9,TGTGCCAGCAGCGTAATGAACTATGGCTACACCTTC,CASSVMNYGYTF
TRBJ2-2,-,-,TRBV11-3,TGTGCCAGCAGCCTTGGCGGGAACACCGGGGAGCTGTTTTTT,CASSLGGNTGELFF
TRBJ1-1,-,-,TRBV7-8,TGTGCCAGCAGTCTCACATGGGGCTTTGGGGCTTTCTTT,CASSLTWGFGAFF
TRBJ1-6,few,-,TRBV27,TGTGCCAGCAGTGCCGGGACACCCTTGCCCCTCCACTTT,CASSAGTPLPLHF
TRBJ1-2,-,TRBD1,TRBV4-3,TGCGCCAGCAGCCAGGACAGGGGCTACGGCTACACCTTC,CASSQDRGYGYTF
TRBJ1-4,once,TRBD1,TRBV18,TGTGCCAGCTCACTTGACAGGACAGCCTCGGCAGGGGGAATCCTGTTTTTT,CASSLDRTASAGGILFF
TRBJ1-2,-,-,TRBV15,TGTGCCACCAGCAGGCCGGGAGGGGTCTACACCTTC,CATSRPGGVYTF
TRBJ2-5,-,TRBD2,TRBV10-3,TGTGCCATCAGTGAGGGCAGCGGGGGTAGGGAGACCCAGTACTTC,CAISEGSGGRETQYF
TRBJ2-3,-,-,TRBV6-1,TGTGCCAGCAGTGATTCTCCCAGTTACACAGATACGCAGTATTTT,CASSDSPSYTDTQYF
TRBJ2-5,-,TRBD2,TRBV10-2,TGCGCCAGCAGTGAGGTTAGCGGGGGGTTCGAGACCCAGTACTTC,CASSEVSGGFETQYF
TRBJ1-4,once,-,TRBV24-1,TGTGCCACCAGTGAAGGGGGGTCAGCTAATGAAAAACTGTTTTTT,CATSEGGSANEKLFF
TRBJ2-3,-,-,TRBV4-1,TGCGCCAGCAGCCAGGGTTGGGGGGGGGCCGTGGATACGCAGTATTTT,CASSQGWGGAVDTQYF
TRBJ2-2,few,TRBD1,TRBV3-1/TRBV3-2,TGTGCCAGCAGCCAAGCGTTTAGGGACAGGGGGCAAATCGGGGAGCTGTTTTTT,CASSQAFRDRGQIGELFF
TRBJ2-2,few,TRBD1,TRBV2,TGTGCCAGCGGGACAGGGGGAGACACCGGGGAGCTGTTTTTT,CASGTGGDTGELFF
TRBJ2-1,-,-,TRBV10-1,TGCGCCAGCAGTGACAGAGGGATGAGGTACAATGAGCAGTTCTTC,CASSDRGMRYNEQFF
TRBJ2-6,few,TRBD2,TRBV4-2,TGTGCCAGCAGCCAAGGGGGAGGGTCTGGGGCCAACGTCCTGACTTTC,CASSQGGGSGANVLTF
TRBJ1-5,-,-,TRBV30,TGTGCCTGGATGCTATCTGGCCCCCAGCATTTT,CAWMLSGPQHF
TRBJ1-1,-,-,TRBV29-1,TGCAGCGGGAGGGACCCCGGATTAGAAGCTTTCTTT,CSGRDPGLEAFF
TRBJ1-5,-,-,TRBV12-5,TGTGCTAGTGCCCCCCCGGGGGAAAATCAGCCCCAGCATTTT,CASAPPGENQPQHF
TRBJ2-5,-,TRBD2,TRBV2,TGTGCCAGCAGTCAAGTAGCGGGGGGCTCCCAAGAGACCCAGTACTTC,CASSQVAGGSQETQYF
TRBJ2-3,-,-,TRBV4-3,TGCGCCAGCAGCCAAGGATACGGGTTAGATACGCAGTATTTT,CASSQGYGLDTQYF
TRBJ1-2,-,-,TRBV30,TGTGCCTGGAGTGTACGCAGGGACTATGGCTACACCTTC,CAWSVRRDYGYTF
TRBJ1-2,-,-,TRBV7-8,TGTGCCAGCAGCTTAGAGTTCGGGGGGGGCGATGGCTACACCTTC,CASSLEFGGGDGYTF
TRBJ1-4,-,-,TRBV6-6,TGTGCCAGCAGTTACCTCGCCACACCCGCCCATGAAAAACTGTTTTTT,CASSYLATPAHEKLFF
TRBJ1-6,-,-,TRBV7-9,TGTGCCAGCCGAGAGGGGAATTCACCCCTCCACTTT,CASREGNSPLHF
TRBJ2-2,-,-,TRBV14,TGTGCCAGCAGCCAAGATATGGGCGGGGAGCTGTTTTTT,CASSQDMGGELFF
TRBJ1-2,-,-,TRBV3-1/TRBV3-2,TGTGCCAGCAGCCAGTCCCAGGAGATTGGCTACACCTTC,CASSQSQEIGYTF